This TCR beta chain stems from a study of blood T cell repertoires in COVID-19. J lost 4 bases, V lost 6 bases, and 6 bases had no gene match. The CDR3 is made up of 15 amino acids. Germline CDR1 SNHLY, CDR2 FYNNEI. Here immunoSEQ multiplex PCR was the method, and the copy in TCRdb shows in-frame clones only, minus some. This sample carries roughly 200,000 clones, approximately 85% of them seen once, and the ten largest clones take 6.5% to 9%. This receptor was obtained from a woman aged 55-69 years with acute or convalescent COVID-19. Material for sequencing was peripheral blood. V gene TRBV2 combines with J gene TRBJ1-5; 10 positions agree with TRBD1. Written as DNA, the CDR3 is TGTGCCAGCAGCAGACAGGGGGCCATGAATCAGCCCCAGCATTTT. Translating gives CASSRQGAMNQPQHF.